This T cell receptor beta chain emerged from a study of blood T cell repertoires in COVID-19. Study-wide context: COVID-19 samples from acute and convalescent phases originated in the United States, Italy and Spain. T cells, B-cell-depleted T cells, or PBMCs supplied cDNA or gDNA.

V was clipped by 5 bases and J by 8 bases; unmatched bases: 12. Germline lookup yields CDR1 LNHDA and CDR2 SQIVND (reference sequence). CDR3 length equals 16 residues. Only a few counts were recorded for this clone. Source study methods: Estimates of nucleated cell counts were drawn from the amplification of reference gene primers. The table came from immunoSEQ multiplex PCR; TCRdb's copy has only in-frame clones and leaves some out. V and J calls and clone size come straight from that table; D and trimming were deduced from the DNA. The sample contains roughly 250,000 clones, under 85% of which appear only once.

Sample: peripheral blood. The gene calls are TRBV19 and TRBJ1-4; 9 bases agree with TRBD1. The TCR sequence derives from a woman in her thirties or forties with active or convalescent COVID-19. This chain's CDR3 is CASSPGTGRVREKLFF. The DNA of the CDR3 is TGTGCCAGTAGTCCGGGGACAGGGAGGGTTCGGGAAAAACTGTTTTTT.